Below are 26 T cell receptor beta chains sequenced from a single sample in a study of ipilimumab plus nivolumab after autologous stem cell transplantation. Profiled with immunoSEQ multiplex PCR; TCRdb holds only in-frame clones, not every one. The sample has about 6,300 clones, around 87% seen once; the top ten hold around 5.1%. The sequencing used PBMCs, collected in a trial of ipilimumab plus nivolumab as post-transplant consolidation. The receptors come from a female donor with multiple myeloma.

V usage is TRBV19 and J usage is TRBJ1-2, with 7 bases identical to TRBD1. V was clipped by 6 bases and J by 4 bases; unmatched bases: 11. Looked up from germline, CDR1 is LNHDA and CDR2 is SQIVND (reference sequence). CDR3 length: 15 amino acids. As DNA, the CDR3 is TGTGCCAGTAGGAGTCCCGGGACAGCCAGCTATGGCTACACCTTC. Amino acid sequence: CASRSPGTASYGYTF.

The chain employs TRBV18 and TRBJ1-1; D gene unclear. With 2 bases removed from V and 0 bases from J, the gap between germline ends came to 10 bases. This CDR3 has 15 residues. CDR1 is KGHSH and CDR2 is LQKENI in the germline V gene. DNA for the CDR3: TGTGCCAGCTCACCATTGCGCGGGATGAACACTGAAGCTTTCTTT. Translation: CASSPLRGMNTEAFF.

The genes are TRBV2 and TRBJ1-5; 7 nucleotides align to TRBD1. CDR1 SNHLY and CDR2 FYNNEI come from the germline V gene. Losses at the gene ends were 7 bases for V and 2 bases for J; bases not matched to a gene: 5. The CDR3 spans 14 residues. The CDR3, as DNA: TGTGCCAGCACAGGGGGATTGGGCAATCAGCCCCAGCATTTT. Amino acid sequence: CASTGGLGNQPQHF.

The chain links TRBV2 to TRBJ1-4; 8 nucleotides line up with TRBD1. J was trimmed by 5 bases and V by 10 bases; bases with no gene match: 9. In germline, CDR1 is SNHLY, CDR2 FYNNEI. The CDR3 extends over 14 amino acids. The CDR3 protein is CATSQGQENEKLFF. The CDR3 coding sequence is TGTGCCACCTCCCAGGGACAGGAAAATGAAAAACTGTTTTTT.

The V call is TRBV27, the J call TRBJ2-4; D ambiguous. The CDR3 consists of 12 residues. Trimming took 6 bases from V and 6 from J, leaving 9 bases between them. Germline lookup yields CDR1 MNHEY and CDR2 SMNVEV (reference sequence). In DNA form, the CDR3 reads TGTGCCAGCAGGGGTAGCCTAAACATTCAGTACTTC. This sequence encodes CASRGSLNIQYF.

Only one count was recorded for this clone. The J gene is TRBJ2-7, the V gene TRBV7-2; D is uncertain. The CDR3 length is 13 residues. Germline V CDR1 and CDR2: SGHTA, FQGNSA. V dropped 5 bases and J dropped 3 bases, with 11 bases sitting between them. The CDR3 protein is CASSPAGHYEQYF. In DNA form, the CDR3 reads TGTGCCAGCAGCCCAGCTGGCCACTACGAGCAGTACTTC.

By share, this clone counts as large. The V and J genes are TRBV4-3 and TRBJ2-6; D may be TRBD2 (5 bases). The CDR3 has 17 amino acids. Germline values: CDR1 LGHNA, CDR2 YSLEER. Trimming took off 0 bases at V and 4 bases at J, with 13 bases between the two ends. The CDR3 protein is CASSQDSEDGGANVLTF. The DNA for the CDR3 is TGCGCCAGCAGCCAAGATTCGGAGGACGGAGGGGCCAACGTCCTGACTTTC.

The CDR3, as DNA: TGTGCCTGGAGCGTGGGGAACACTGAAGCTTTCTTT. This gives the protein CAWSVGNTEAFF. The chain couples TRBV30 to TRBJ1-1; D gene uncertain. The CDR3 runs to 12 residues. Trimming removed 3 bases at V and 1 base at J, with 6 bases between. Germline loops: CDR1 GTSNPN, CDR2 SVGIG (reference sequence). The whole variable domain, filled in from reference TRBV30 and TRBJ1-1, reads SQTIHQWPATLVQPVGSPLSLECTVEGTSNPNLYWYRQAAGRGLQLLFYSVGIGQISSEVPQNLSASRPQDRQFILSSKKLLLSDSGFYLCAWSVGNTEAFFGQGTRLTVV.

The chain carries TRBV20-1 and TRBJ1-2; a possible D gene is TRBD1 (6 bases). This CDR3 contains 11 residues. Germline V lookup: CDR1 DFQATT, CDR2 SNEGSKA (reference sequence). V was cut by 4 bases and J by 8 bases, with 11 bases left in between. As DNA, the CDR3 is TGCAGTGCTAACAGGGACCGAGGCTACACCTTC. It specifies CSANRDRGYTF.

The V and J genes are TRBV27 and TRBJ1-1, with 11 bases matching TRBD1. In germline, CDR1 is MNHEY, CDR2 SMNVEV (reference sequence). This CDR3 has 15 residues. V gave up 2 bases and J gave up 2 bases; unmatched junction bases: 1. CDR3 sequence reads: CASSLGTGGNTEAFF. The CDR3 nucleotides read TGTGCCAGCAGTTTAGGGACAGGGGGAAACACTGAAGCTTTCTTT.

V and J are TRBV28 and TRBJ1-1; 7 nucleotides match TRBD1. With V trimmed by 5 bases and J by 4 bases, 4 bases remained unmatched. CDR3 length equals 13 residues. CDR1 MDHEN and CDR2 SYDVKM come from the germline V gene. The CDR3, as DNA: TGTGCCAGCAGTCAGGGGGGAGCCACTGAAGCTTTCTTT. Translating it yields CASSQGGATEAFF.

This clone was observed a single time. V gene TRBV2 combines with J gene TRBJ1-3; no reliable D call. The CDR3 contains 13 residues. Between the trimmed V and J ends, which lost 5 bases and 2 bases, there was a span of 7 bases. Looked up from germline, CDR1 is SNHLY and CDR2 is FYNNEI. DNA of the CDR3: TGTGCCAGCAGTTCTAACCCTGGAAACACCATATATTTT. Protein product: CASSSNPGNTIYF.

The rearrangement uses TRBV10-3 and TRBJ2-2, with D possibly matching TRBD2 (6 bases). The CDR3 length is 14 residues. Trimming took off 7 bases at V and 3 bases at J, with 12 bases between the two ends. Germline values: CDR1 ENHRY, CDR2 SYGVKD. The CDR3: CAITGTEDTGELFF. The CDR3 DNA is TGTGCCATCACTGGGACTGAGGACACCGGGGAGCTGTTTTTT.

V and J are TRBV6-1 and TRBJ2-1, with D perhaps being TRBD1 or TRBD2 (5 bases each). The germline V gene has CDR1 MNHNS and CDR2 SASEGT. The V and J ends lost 3 bases and 6 bases respectively, with 12 bases between them. The CDR3 sequence is 14 residues long. CDR3 sequence reads: CASSEFRGLNEQFF. As DNA, the CDR3 is TGTGCCAGCAGTGAGTTCCGGGGCCTCAATGAGCAGTTCTTC.

The chain couples TRBV7-9 to TRBJ2-1; 13 bases agree with TRBD2. V was clipped by 4 bases and J by 0 bases; unmatched bases: 3. Germline V gives CDR1 SEHNR, CDR2 FQNEAQ (reference sequence). The CDR3 sequence is 17 residues long. The CDR3 nucleotides read TGTGCCAGCAGCTCCCGGACTAGCGGGAGCTCCTACAATGAGCAGTTCTTC. Its translation: CASSSRTSGSSYNEQFF.

V is TRBV5-1 and J is TRBJ2-3, with no clear D. The V end was cut by 0 bases, the J end by 0 bases, with 5 bases between. CDR1 is SGHRS and CDR2 is YFSETQ in the germline V gene. The CDR3 totals 14 residues. The CDR3 DNA reads TGCGCCAGCAGCTTGGGTCCTAGCACAGATACGCAGTATTTT. This codes for CASSLGPSTDTQYF. Full variable domain (outside the CDR3, taken from reference TRBV5-1 and TRBJ2-3): KAGVTQTPRYLIKTRGQQVTLSCSPISGHRSVSWYQQTPGQGLQFLFEYFSETQRNKGNFPGRFSGRQFSNSRSEMNVSTLELGDSALYLCASSLGPSTDTQYFGPGTRLTVL.

The CDR3 is CASRLDGNQPQHF. CDR3 bases: TGTGCCAGCAGGCTCGATGGCAATCAGCCCCAGCATTTT. V is TRBV27 and J is TRBJ1-5; D is ambiguous. V dropped 6 bases and J dropped 2 bases, with 8 bases sitting between them. CDR1 and CDR2 (germline): MNHEY, SMNVEV (reference sequence). This CDR3 is built from 13 residues.

J is TRBJ2-1 and V is TRBV19; TRBD2 matches 7 bases. CDR1 is LNHDA, CDR2 SQIVND, per germline (reference sequence). This CDR3 comprises 17 residues. Trimming cost V 5 bases and J 1 base; bases outside gene matches: 11. As DNA, the CDR3 is TGTGCCAGTAGTGACCACCTGGAGCGGGGATCCTACAATGAGCAGTTCTTC. Encoded protein: CASSDHLERGSYNEQFF.

This clone showed up just a few times. The V gene is TRBV28, the J gene TRBJ1-2; D not resolved. The CDR3 runs 14 residues. Germline CDR1 MDHEN, CDR2 SYDVKM. Trimming took off 5 bases at V and 3 bases at J, with 13 bases between the two ends. CDR3 protein: CASSAPEGHYGYTF. In nucleotides, the CDR3 is TGTGCCAGCAGTGCCCCCGAGGGTCACTATGGCTACACCTTC.

V and J are TRBV10-3 and TRBJ2-7; no definite D call. The germline V gene has CDR1 ENHRY and CDR2 SYGVKD. V was pared by 3 bases and J by 3 bases, with 6 bases between. CDR3 length equals 12 residues. This CDR3 is CAISEDGYEQYF. The CDR3 DNA is TGTGCCATCAGTGAAGACGGCTACGAGCAGTACTTC.

V usage is TRBV7-9 and J usage is TRBJ2-5; D might be TRBD1 (6 bases). V shed 5 bases and J shed 3 bases, with 16 bases lying between them. The germline gives CDR1 SEHNR, CDR2 FQNEAQ (reference sequence). This CDR3 contains 15 residues. The CDR3 DNA follows: TGTGCCAGCAGCCCCCGAACAGGGAACAAAGAGACCCAGTACTTC. Translating it yields CASSPRTGNKETQYF.

The CDR3 DNA sequence: TGTGCCAGCAGTAAAGGGACGTTCCCTTCTGGTGAAAAACTGTTTTTT. Encoded protein: CASSKGTFPSGEKLFF. This rearrangement joins TRBV6-1 to TRBJ1-4; maybe TRBD1 (5 bases). Germline V gene lookup returns CDR1 MNHNS and CDR2 SASEGT. V shed 5 bases and J shed 7 bases, with 20 bases lying between them. This CDR3 has 16 residues.

This clone was detected a few times. The rearrangement joins TRBV28 to TRBJ2-6, with D perhaps matching TRBD2 (6 bases). CDR1 and CDR2 (germline): MDHEN, SYDVKM. The CDR3 extends over 16 amino acids. With 5 bases removed from V and 1 base from J, the gap between germline ends came to 12 bases. The chain's CDR3 is CASSTPGRSGANVLTF. In DNA form, the CDR3 reads TGTGCCAGCAGTACGCCTGGGAGGTCTGGGGCCAACGTCCTGACTTTC.

This clone was seen just once. V is TRBV2 and J is TRBJ2-7; possibly TRBD1 for D (6 bases). Trimming shortened V by 4 bases and J by 2 bases, and 12 bases separated the two germline ends. Germline values: CDR1 SNHLY, CDR2 FYNNEI. The CDR3 extends over 14 amino acids. This CDR3 reads CASSAWQGTYEQYF. CDR3 DNA: TGTGCCAGCAGTGCTTGGCAGGGGACCTACGAGCAGTACTTC.

The gene calls are TRBV14 and TRBJ1-3, with a possible D match to TRBD1 (5 bases). The CDR3 loop spans 15 amino acids. Trimming removed 4 bases from V and 2 bases from J, with 12 bases in between. The V gene's germline CDR1 is SGHDN and CDR2 FVKESK. CDR3 coding DNA: TGTGCCAGCAGCCCACCGTGGGGCGCTGGAAACACCATATATTTT. This encodes CASSPPWGAGNTIYF.

The rearrangement uses TRBV5-1 and TRBJ1-1; possibly TRBD1 for D (5 bases). The CDR3 runs 14 residues. Trimming took off 2 bases at V and 0 bases at J, with 8 bases between the two ends. Germline CDR1 and CDR2: SGHRS and YFSETQ. The CDR3 region is CASSFLGVNTEAFF. In DNA form, the CDR3 reads TGCGCCAGCAGCTTCTTAGGGGTGAACACTGAAGCTTTCTTT.